This TCR beta chain was recovered during a study of cytomegalovirus exposure and HLA in healthy donors (TCRdb year 2017). Concerning the study at large: In an earlier analysis of under 600 of the donors, approximately 300 Gb of sequence data and 117 million unique TCR beta sequences from some 170 million T cells were reported. An early release covering approximately 600 HLA-typed donors comprised about 300 gigabases of sequencing data and tens of millions of unique TCR sequences. Among the approximately 400 genotyped donors, about 83% belonged to the genetic ancestry cluster associated with self-reported Caucasian donors. The aim of the study was to test whether cataloging public T cell receptors could identify signatures of past pathogen exposure. The study used immunosequencing to profile the T cell repertoires of 670 or so subjects and linked those repertoires to cytomegalovirus serostatus. Along with the roughly 700-subject first cohort, a separate validation cohort of over 90 different subjects was used. High-throughput TCR immunosequencing, statistical association of individual TCRs with disease status, and machine learning were combined to predict cytomegalovirus infection status. A later analysis re-examined previously published TCR beta repertoires from about 670 donors and added high-resolution HLA genotyping to investigate patterns of TCR occurrence. Rather than drawing on any new phenotypic data, the later analysis identified candidate immune exposures from TCR beta sequences and the way those sequences occurred across donors. To decide whether each TCR beta V gene segment behaved as functional or pseudogenic, an earlier analysis of fewer than 750 of the donors relied on high-throughput TCR beta sequencing. Alongside the repertoire data, information on donor age, sex, ethnicity and CMV serostatus was compiled. Genome-wide SNP genotypes for about 55% of the roughly 670 donors were used in a later genetic analysis, which treated that subset as a discovery cohort. Every repertoire in the discovery cohort had been generated on one and the same sequencing platform. HLA typing included class I and class II loci at four-digit resolution. The number of typed donors differed by locus: about 620-640 for A, B, C, DRB1 and DQB1; roughly 510 for DQA1; around 610 for DPA1; and around 450 for DPB1. Five DR-DQ haplotypes were handled as single units for association and clustering because linkage in the cohort was strong. On average, about 200,000 unique TCR beta nucleotide sequences were sequenced per donor among about 400 genotyped donors of the cohort, with roughly 18% of those sequences being non-productive. The investigation overall reported the following: In both the original and validation cohorts, the classifier was reported to diagnose cytomegalovirus status with high specificity and sensitivity. In a later analysis, the rate of TCR association differed among HLA loci, with DRB1 alleles having the most associated TCRs and HLA-C alleles having the fewest. A later analysis found that most CMV-associated TCR beta chains appeared HLA-restricted, with HLA associations seemingly driven largely by CMV exposure. A later analysis found that HLA-associated TCR beta chains were more clonally expanded and had lower generation probabilities than equally common non-associated chains. Over 15 rarely observed V segments, including chromosome 9 orphons, were excluded from the earlier analysis of about 610 of the donors because counts were too low. A total of 150 to 200 TCR beta chains were listed by the study as associated with cytomegalovirus. In a later genetic analysis, fewer N-insertions in productive TCRs were reported among donors in an Asian-associated ancestry cluster than the approximately 710-donor mean. At a false discovery rate of 0.05, a later analysis linked about 17,000 TCR beta sequences to specific HLA alleles. The authors suggested that the approach could potentially be generalized to other disease states and immunological phenotypes. In a later analysis, several top co-occurrence clusters were reported to appear linked to parvovirus B19, influenza, CMV and Epstein-Barr virus. Some IMGT-functional V segments, including TRBV6-2 and TRBV6-3, could not be distinguished by the 87-base-pair reads and were therefore excluded. The only immune exposure information available for the cohort was CMV serostatus. A further reported finding was that TCR beta sequences accurately predicted the HLA-A and HLA-B alleles for most subjects in the first cohort. Roughly uniform sequencing depth across donors was assumed in presence/absence analyses, although this assumption may not hold. A few of the identified cytomegalovirus-associated TCR beta chains were confirmed in vitro to be specific for cytomegalovirus antigens. An earlier analysis of around 540 of the donors showed that most TCR beta V segments appeared in productive rearrangements either about 87% or about 30% of the time, which broadly matched IMGT annotations. A later genetic analysis associated a missense DCLRE1C variant with V-gene and J-gene trimming of TCR beta chains, and an independent cohort replicated the association. A cluster of highly shared sequence variants was judged likely to represent a technical artifact of the sequencing pipeline. Most TCR sequences were seen in very few donors, while some public TCRs were found in many individuals. When HLA alleles, especially DR and DQ, strongly co-occurred, attributing TCR associations to individual alleles was difficult. Because some donors lacked HLA typing at each locus, the association tests relied only on the typed subset. Only TCR beta chains were sequenced in this cohort, and the absence of alpha or paired-chain data limited detectable features. Correlated functional status among segregating V segments might be attributable to linkage disequilibrium, but an unknown experimental factor could not be ruled out.

The method behind the library was the immunoSEQ multiplex PCR assay. For the multiplex PCR, a mixture combining 60 forward primers for TCR Vbeta segments and 13 reverse primers for TCR Jbeta segments was used. The CDR3 region of rearranged TCR beta genes was amplified from genomic DNA with a multiplex PCR assay. Amplified TCR beta libraries were sequenced as 87-base-pair reads on the Illumina HiSeq System. Per the original workflow: A later analysis tallied approximately 87 million unique TCR beta chains across the 666 repertoires, and approximately 11 million of those chains were shared by two or more donors. A nearest-neighbor algorithm error-corrected the raw reads and collapsed the reads into unique sequences, merging closely related sequences to remove PCR and sequencing errors. To assign V, D and J gene segments, CDR3 sequences were aligned to IMGT reference sequences. For a sequence to be retained, at least a six-nucleotide match to both a V gene segment and a J gene segment was required. Rearrangements were classified as productive when the CDR3 lacked stop codons and remained in frame with V and J, and all other rearrangements were classified as non-productive. Following IMGT convention, CDR3 was defined as the stretch from the second conserved V-encoded cysteine to the conserved J-encoded phenylalanine. The earlier analysis of about 590 of the donors excluded sequences that lacked an unambiguous match to a single V gene segment. In an earlier analysis of several hundred of the donors, V segments were called functional above 56.7% productive rearrangements and were called segregating when the between-donor standard deviation exceeded 5%. To diagnose cytomegalovirus status from the catalog of TCR beta chain sequences, a statistical classification framework was built. In a later analysis, TCR nucleotide sequences were compared against IMGT/GENE-DB human TR gene sequences so that V and J genes could be assigned. In a later analysis, CDR3 sequences and most-parsimonious VDJ recombination scenarios were assigned using the TCRdist pipeline. In a later analysis, every TCR beta chain was defined by the combination of its CDR3 amino acid sequence and its V-gene family, and reads without a unique V-gene family were dropped. A later analysis removed several hundred highly shared, low-generation-probability nucleotide sequences to deal with suspected cross-contamination and a sequencing artifact. In a later analysis, a clonal expansion index for each public chain was calculated from normalized within-repertoire ranks of inferred template counts. In a later analysis, generation probabilities were computed using a VDJ recombination model fitted to out-of-frame rearrangements, and the results were checked against IGoR. A later analysis scored TCR-TCR, TCR-HLA and TCR-CMV co-occurrence with hypergeometric tests, applying a repertoire-size bias correction to TCR pairs. False discovery rates were estimated in a later analysis by permuting HLA or CMV assignments 20 times. A later analysis grouped co-occurring TCRs with DBSCAN, adding TCRdist sequence similarity when clustering within HLA-allele-positive subsets. Repertoires with fewer than 30,000 or more than 120,000 public chains were left out of co-occurrence clustering, as were five repertoires with anomalous nucleotide sharing. TCRdb retrieved this table from immuneACCESS and kept in-frame rearrangements only. Not all clones are present; in checked studies, unresolved V genes account for under half, and no reason is known for the remainder. Clone size and V and J calls were adopted from that table, with D and trimming inferred from the DNA. The sample contains roughly 170,000 clones, roughly 84% of them found a single time. Around 0.98% of the sample is taken by the ten largest.

The CDR3 runs 15 residues from the cysteine to the phenylalanine. Only CDR3 DNA remains: 45 bases, in frame from the first base. At the junction V is shortened by 5 bases and J by 5 bases; bases outside the gene matches: 9. CDR1 SGHVS and CDR2 FQNEAQ are derived from the germline V gene. This clone was picked up one time. Its target antigen remains unknown. The input lacks base qualities; no much larger clone sits a single base away. The cohort consisted of more than 650 healthy bone marrow donors. All cohort members were sampled while nominally healthy, although unrecorded immune exposures were likely present. The donor was CMV seronegative and was included in the group of several hundred seronegative cohort members. Each donor provided a peripheral blood sample, and peripheral blood mononuclear cells were used for TCR beta sequencing. Genomic DNA was extracted from the blood cell samples with the Qiagen DNeasy Blood Extraction Kit.

The chain is made from TRBV7-8 and TRBJ2-5, with TRBD1 matching 9 junction bases. The sample comprised PBMCs. This receptor was taken from a man between 25 and 39 years old in good health and CMV-seronegative. In nucleotides, the sequence is TGTGCCAGCAGCCCCGTGGACAGGGGAGGGGAGACCCAGTACTTC. It is translated as CASSPVDRGGETQYF.